A selection of T cell receptor beta chains follows, all from one sample in a study of T cells in Graves' hyperthyroidism and ophthalmopathy. TCRdb used MiXCR to reprocess the multiplex PCR reads, holding one entry per CDR3 protein. The sample has 500,000 to 650,000 distinct CDR3 sequences, about 14% seen once. The sequenced sample consisted of blood. All receptors derive from a woman aged 45 to 65 with Graves' ophthalmopathy. CDR3s include the opening cysteine and the closing phenylalanine or tryptophan. The order of the fields is D gene, V gene, J gene, clone size, CDR3 protein, CDR3 DNA. D genes are given only for firm matches. Expanded clones are given a class, and other clones once, few, many or no size at all.

D gene: NA
V gene: TRBV12-3/TRBV12-4
J gene: TRBJ1-3
clone size: many
CDR3 protein: CASRLTTSGNTIYF
CDR3 DNA: TGTGCCAGCAGACTTACGACCTCTGGAAACACCATATATTTT

D gene: TRBD1
V gene: TRBV6-1
J gene: TRBJ2-1
clone size: NA
CDR3 protein: CASNGTGGNEQFF
CDR3 DNA: TGTGCCAGCAACGGGACAGGGGGCAATGAGCAGTTCTTC

D gene: NA
V gene: TRBV20-1
J gene: TRBJ2-1
clone size: NA
CDR3 protein: CSARDRRRLSSYNEQFF
CDR3 DNA: TGCAGTGCTAGAGATCGCAGGAGATTGAGCTCCTACAATGAGCAGTTCTTC

D gene: NA
V gene: TRBV28
J gene: TRBJ2-3
clone size: NA
CDR3 protein: CASNPRGGTGDTQYF
CDR3 DNA: TGTGCCAGCAACCCGAGGGGCGGGACGGGAGATACGCAGTATTTT

D gene: TRBD1
V gene: TRBV6-2/TRBV6-3
J gene: TRBJ1-1
clone size: many
CDR3 protein: CASSAPGQGFTEAFF
CDR3 DNA: TGTGCCAGCAGTGCGCCGGGACAGGGGTTCACTGAAGCTTTCTTT

D gene: NA
V gene: TRBV11-2
J gene: TRBJ1-1
clone size: many
CDR3 protein: CASSLVGEDTEAFF
CDR3 DNA: TGTGCCAGCAGCTTAGTAGGCGAGGACACTGAAGCTTTCTTT

D gene: TRBD2
V gene: TRBV7-3
J gene: TRBJ2-1
clone size: many
CDR3 protein: CASSLLTSGYNEQFF
CDR3 DNA: TGTGCCAGCAGCTTACTGACTAGCGGGTACAATGAGCAGTTCTTC

D gene: TRBD1
V gene: TRBV6-1
J gene: TRBJ1-4
clone size: NA
CDR3 protein: CASRTGDTNEKLFF
CDR3 DNA: TGTGCCAGCAGGACAGGGGACACTAATGAAAAACTGTTTTTT

D gene: NA
V gene: TRBV7-9
J gene: TRBJ2-7
clone size: few
CDR3 protein: CASSFRANYEQYF
CDR3 DNA: TGTGCCAGCAGCTTCCGGGCGAACTACGAGCAGTACTTC

D gene: NA
V gene: TRBV3-1
J gene: TRBJ2-3
clone size: NA
CDR3 protein: CASSHKPSLAPGDTQYF
CDR3 DNA: TGTGCCAGCAGCCACAAGCCCAGCCTAGCGCCAGGGGATACGCAGTATTTT

D gene: NA
V gene: TRBV6-2/TRBV6-3
J gene: TRBJ1-1
clone size: NA
CDR3 protein: CASSGLGRTNTEAFF
CDR3 DNA: TGTGCCAGCAGTGGCCTGGGACGGACCAACACTGAAGCTTTCTTT

D gene: NA
V gene: TRBV4-3
J gene: TRBJ2-7
clone size: many
CDR3 protein: CASSQEWVAGSYEQYF
CDR3 DNA: TGCGCCAGCAGCCAAGAGTGGGTTGCGGGGTCCTACGAGCAGTACTTC

D gene: NA
V gene: TRBV6-2/TRBV6-3
J gene: TRBJ1-5
clone size: few
CDR3 protein: CASRMGGSNQPQHF
CDR3 DNA: TGTGCCAGCAGGATGGGGGGTAGCAATCAGCCCCAGCATTTT

D gene: NA
V gene: TRBV29-1
J gene: TRBJ2-5
clone size: NA
CDR3 protein: CSVEVTPNQETQYF
CDR3 DNA: TGCAGCGTTGAAGTCACCCCAAACCAAGAGACCCAGTACTTC

D gene: NA
V gene: TRBV11-3
J gene: TRBJ2-3
clone size: NA
CDR3 protein: CASSLRRGGNGADTQYF
CDR3 DNA: TGTGCCAGCAGCTTAAGACGGGGCGGGAACGGCGCAGATACGCAGTATTTT

D gene: NA
V gene: TRBV20-1
J gene: TRBJ2-7
clone size: many
CDR3 protein: CSARDVLPEKLREQYF
CDR3 DNA: TGCAGTGCTAGAGATGTCTTGCCAGAAAAATTACGAGAGCAGTACTTC

D gene: NA
V gene: TRBV20-1
J gene: TRBJ1-5
clone size: many
CDR3 protein: CSARAHREWVGNQPQHF
CDR3 DNA: TGCAGTGCTAGAGCACACAGGGAATGGGTCGGCAATCAGCCCCAGCATTTT

D gene: TRBD2
V gene: TRBV9
J gene: TRBJ2-1
clone size: many
CDR3 protein: CASSAQAGLAGGPNNEQFF
CDR3 DNA: TGTGCCAGCAGCGCTCAGGCAGGACTAGCGGGAGGACCTAACAATGAGCAGTTCTTC

D gene: NA
V gene: TRBV20-1
J gene: TRBJ1-1
clone size: many
CDR3 protein: CSASPSFDTEAFF
CDR3 DNA: TGCAGTGCTAGTCCAAGCTTCGACACTGAAGCTTTCTTT

D gene: NA
V gene: TRBV7-2
J gene: TRBJ2-1
clone size: many
CDR3 protein: CASSLQFRDPIYNEQFF
CDR3 DNA: TGTGCCAGCAGCTTACAATTCCGGGACCCAATATACAATGAGCAGTTCTTC

D gene: NA
V gene: TRBV30
J gene: TRBJ1-1
clone size: many
CDR3 protein: CAWGSSMNTEAFF
CDR3 DNA: TGTGCCTGGGGGAGCAGCATGAACACTGAAGCTTTCTTT

D gene: NA
V gene: TRBV10-3
J gene: TRBJ2-5
clone size: few
CDR3 protein: CAISAIAVKETQYF
CDR3 DNA: TGTGCCATCAGTGCTATTGCTGTAAAAGAGACCCAGTACTTC

D gene: NA
V gene: TRBV12-3/TRBV12-4
J gene: TRBJ2-1
clone size: many
CDR3 protein: CASSLRAGKDEQFF
CDR3 DNA: TGTGCCAGCAGTTTAAGGGCGGGGAAAGATGAGCAGTTCTTC